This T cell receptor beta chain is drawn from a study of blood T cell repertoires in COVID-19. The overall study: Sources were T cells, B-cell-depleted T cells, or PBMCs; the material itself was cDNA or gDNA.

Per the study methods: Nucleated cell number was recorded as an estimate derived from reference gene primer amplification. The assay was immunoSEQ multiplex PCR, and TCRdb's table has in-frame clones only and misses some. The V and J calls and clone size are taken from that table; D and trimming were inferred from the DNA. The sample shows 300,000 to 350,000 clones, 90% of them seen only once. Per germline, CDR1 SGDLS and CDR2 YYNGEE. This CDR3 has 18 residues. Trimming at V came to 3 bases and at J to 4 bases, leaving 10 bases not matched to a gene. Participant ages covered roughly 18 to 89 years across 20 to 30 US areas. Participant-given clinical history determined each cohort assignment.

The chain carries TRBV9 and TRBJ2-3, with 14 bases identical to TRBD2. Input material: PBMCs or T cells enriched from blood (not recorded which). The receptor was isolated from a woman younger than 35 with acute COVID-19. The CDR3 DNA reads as TGTGCCAGCAGCGAATCCTCCGGGACTAGCGGGAGCGCAGATACGCAGTATTTT. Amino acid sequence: CASSESSGTSGSADTQYF.